These T cell receptor beta chains were read from a single sample in a study of response to subunit inactivated influenza vaccine. TCRdb reprocessed the RT-PCR reads via MiXCR and lists one record per CDR3 protein. The sample lists about 500,000 distinct CDR3 sequences; 16% were seen once. The specimen comprised CD4+ T cells sorted from PBMCs, sampled roughly 24 months after vaccination. All receptors come from a man aged 50-75 years who received an inactivated influenza vaccine. Both conserved end residues are trimmed from each CDR3. Each record gives: V gene, J gene, D gene, CDR3 protein. A D gene is named only where the DNA matches it firmly.

>TRBV20-1|TRBJ1-2|-
SARVVSSNYGYT
>TRBV6-1|TRBJ1-6|TRBD1
ASTRDRGVFSPLH
>TRBV3-1|TRBJ2-5|-
ASSRRGAGTQETQY
>TRBV28|TRBJ2-5|-
ASSPSRGGAETQY
>TRBV28|TRBJ1-1|TRBD1
ASNSRRQGAGEAF
>TRBV2|TRBJ2-3|-
ASSDQGGPDTQY
>TRBV6-2/TRBV6-3|TRBJ2-7|-
ASTSTPVSYEQY
>TRBV3-1|TRBJ1-1|-
ASSRGGAAETEAF
>TRBV18|TRBJ1-2|-
ASSPPGRPGYT
>TRBV28|TRBJ1-2|TRBD1
ASSFGWTGEGYT
>TRBV10-3|TRBJ2-1|-
AISENIAVNNEQF
>TRBV5-1|TRBJ2-7|-
ASSSTVTSYEQY